The clone carrying this TCR beta chain was seen only a few times. Its antigen is unknown. Amplification of TCR beta CDR3 regions was performed using RNA transcripts as template. The study used the HTBI primer set for a first-round RT-PCR of the TCR CDR3. TCRdb reanalysed the multiplex PCR reads using MiXCR and keeps one entry per CDR3 protein. The sample has fewer than 450,000 distinct CDR3 sequences; approximately 18% are singletons. The CDR3 is made up of 13 amino acids. Trimming removed 4 bases from V and 6 bases from J, with 11 bases in between. Germline CDR1 and CDR2: SGDLS and YYNGEE. This sample is part of a study of T cells in Graves' hyperthyroidism and ophthalmopathy. Study-wide results and limits: Median prediction lead before ophthalmopathy onset was 5 to 7 months with the model. From stable hyperthyroidism, ophthalmopathy was set apart by a 13 V-J model. Clonotypes that were expanded in thyroid above 0.001 mostly appeared in blood too.

This sequence originates from a woman under 40 with Graves' hyperthyroidism that later progressed to Graves' ophthalmopathy. The V call is TRBV9, the J call TRBJ2-1; D is undetermined. Sequencing was performed on blood. The CDR3 bases are TGTGCCAGCAGCCCCACGCCAGCCAATGAGCAGTTCTTC. This codes for CASSPTPANEQFF.